The sequence of this TCR beta chain was determined in a study of blood T cell repertoires in COVID-19. Study as a whole: Both acute and convalescent COVID-19 samples were obtained from the United States, Italy and Spain. PBMCs, B-cell-depleted T cells, or T cells were the source of the cDNA or gDNA that made up the material.

Seattle patients were enrolled during active infection and followed longitudinally. This CDR3 is 16 amino acids long. Losses at the gene ends were 3 bases for V and 4 bases for J; bases not matched to a gene: 11. In germline, CDR1 is SGHNT, CDR2 YYREEE (reference sequence). In the source study's methods: Reference gene primer amplification yielded estimated nucleated cell counts. Measured with immunoSEQ multiplex PCR; TCRdb has only the in-frame clones, and not every one. The DNA gave D and trimming, while V, J and clone size come from that table. The sample has 250,000 to 350,000 clones, over 80% seen once; the top ten hold 5.5% to 8%.

Sequencing was performed on peripheral blood. The sequence derives from a woman aged 45-65 years with COVID-19, enrolled during active disease. V and J are TRBV5-4 and TRBJ2-3; 7 positions match TRBD2. The CDR3 nucleotides read TGTGCCAGCAGCTCACGTGGGAGGGCCGGGGCAGATACGCAGTATTTT. Translation: CASSSRGRAGADTQYF.